The clone carrying this T cell receptor (beta chain) was counted at least ten times. Antigen unknown. Sequenced patients had shown CD8+CD57+ cell expansion by flow cytometry. Every patient had severe acquired aplastic anemia. The template used for profiling TCR beta VDJ and CDR3 was genomic DNA. Via MiXCR, TCRdb re-called the reads, giving one row per CDR3 protein. The repertoire holds under 250,000 distinct CDR3 sequences, around half seen once, with 6.5% to 8% in the top ten. The data were obtained in a study of CD8+CD57+ T cells in acquired aplastic anemia. The study, taken as a whole, reports: The number of CD8+ CDR3 sequences shared by patients and controls was around 30. Significance was not reached for CD8+ Simpson's diversity between patients and controls.

The CDR3 is 15 amino acids. V shed 5 bases and J shed 2 bases, with 13 bases lying between them. Germline CDR1 is SGHVS and CDR2 is FQNEAQ. The V gene is TRBV7-8, the J gene TRBJ1-3, with a weak D call TRBD1 (5 bases). The sequenced sample was sorted CD4+, CD8+, or CD8+CD57+ T cells (not recorded which) from PBMCs. The TCR comes from a human donor with aplastic anemia. The CDR3 DNA follows: TGTGCCAGCAGCCCCGCGCCAGGGACTGGAAACACCATATATTTT. This sequence encodes CASSPAPGTGNTIYF. The whole variable domain, filled in from reference TRBV7-8 and TRBJ1-3, reads GAGVSQSPRYKVAKRGQDVALRCDPISGHVSLFWYQQALGQGPEFLTYFQNEAQLDKSGLPSDRFFAERPEGSVSTLKIQRTQQEDSAVYLCASSPAPGTGNTIYFGEGSWLTVV.